This TCR beta chain was sequenced for a study of T cell changes during pregnancy in multiple sclerosis. The CDR3 sequence is 16 residues long. V was shortened by 2 bases and J by 0 bases, with 12 bases between the two germline ends. Germline values: CDR1 SGHTA, CDR2 FQGNSA. Sequencing used immunoSEQ multiplex PCR; TCRdb keeps in-frame clones, though not all of them. The data show approximately 30,000 clones, with 85% to 95% seen just once and around 0.43% held by the top ten. The chain combines TRBV7-2 with TRBJ2-3, with D tentatively TRBD2 (7 bases). This sequence was found in a female donor with multiple sclerosis, enrolled in a pregnancy study. The sequencing here drew on CD4+ T cells from peripheral blood mononuclear cells, taken after pregnancy. The DNA for the CDR3 is TGTGCCAGCAGCTTATGGGGGGGGGCAAGCACAGATACGCAGTATTTT. Translated, it gives CASSLWGGASTDTQYF.